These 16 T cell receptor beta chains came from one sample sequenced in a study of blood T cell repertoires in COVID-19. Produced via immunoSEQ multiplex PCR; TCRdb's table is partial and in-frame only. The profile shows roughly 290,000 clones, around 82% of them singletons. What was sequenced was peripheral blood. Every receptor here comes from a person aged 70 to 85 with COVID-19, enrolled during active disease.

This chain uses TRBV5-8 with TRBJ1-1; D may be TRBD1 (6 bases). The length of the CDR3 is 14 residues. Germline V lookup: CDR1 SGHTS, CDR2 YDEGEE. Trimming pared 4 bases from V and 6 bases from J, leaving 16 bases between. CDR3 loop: CASSPGGGAAEAFF. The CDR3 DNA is TGTGCCAGCAGCCCGGGGGGCGGCGCGGCTGAAGCTTTCTTT.

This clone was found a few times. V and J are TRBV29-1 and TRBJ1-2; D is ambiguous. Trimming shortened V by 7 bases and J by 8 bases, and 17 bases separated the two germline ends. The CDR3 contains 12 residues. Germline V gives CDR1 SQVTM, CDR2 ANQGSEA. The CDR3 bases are TGCAGCGATACCGGGCCCACGGGGGGCTACACCTTC. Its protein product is CSDTGPTGGYTF.

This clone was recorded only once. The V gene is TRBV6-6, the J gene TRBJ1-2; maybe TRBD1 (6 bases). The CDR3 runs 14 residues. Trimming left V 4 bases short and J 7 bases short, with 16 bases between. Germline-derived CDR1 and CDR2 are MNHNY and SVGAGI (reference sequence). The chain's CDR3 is CASSLKQGPSGYTF. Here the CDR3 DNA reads TGTGCCAGCAGTTTAAAACAGGGTCCCTCTGGCTACACCTTC.

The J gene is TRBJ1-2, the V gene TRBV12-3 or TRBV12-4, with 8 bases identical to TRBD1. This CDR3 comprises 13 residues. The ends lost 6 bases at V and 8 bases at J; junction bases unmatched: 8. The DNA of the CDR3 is TGTGCCAGCAGCCCCGGACAGGGAGGAGGCTACACCTTC. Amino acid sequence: CASSPGQGGGYTF.

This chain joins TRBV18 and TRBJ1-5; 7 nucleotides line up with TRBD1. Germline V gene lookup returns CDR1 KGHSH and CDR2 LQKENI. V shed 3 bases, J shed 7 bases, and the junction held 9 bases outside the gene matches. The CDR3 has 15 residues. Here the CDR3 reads CASSPEGAVGQPQHF. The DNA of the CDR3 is TGTGCCAGCTCACCTGAGGGGGCGGTAGGACAGCCCCAGCATTTT.

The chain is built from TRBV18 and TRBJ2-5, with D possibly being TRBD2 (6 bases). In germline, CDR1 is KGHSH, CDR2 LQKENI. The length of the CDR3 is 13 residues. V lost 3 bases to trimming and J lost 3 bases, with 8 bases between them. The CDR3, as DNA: TGTGCCAGCTCACCGTCGGGAGAAGAGACCCAGTACTTC. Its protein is CASSPSGEETQYF.

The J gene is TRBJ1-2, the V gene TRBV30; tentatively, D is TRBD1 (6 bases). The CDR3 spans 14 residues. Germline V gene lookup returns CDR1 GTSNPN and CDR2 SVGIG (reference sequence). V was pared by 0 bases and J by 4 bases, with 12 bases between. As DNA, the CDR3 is TGTGCCTGGAGTGTGCAGGGGAGGGCCTATGGCTACACCTTC. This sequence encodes CAWSVQGRAYGYTF.

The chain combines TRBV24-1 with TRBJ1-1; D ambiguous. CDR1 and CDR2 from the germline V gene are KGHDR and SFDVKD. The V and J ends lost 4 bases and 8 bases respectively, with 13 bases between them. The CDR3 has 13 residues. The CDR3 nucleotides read TGTGCCACCAGTGACGGTCCCTCTAACGAAGCTTTCTTT. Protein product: CATSDGPSNEAFF.

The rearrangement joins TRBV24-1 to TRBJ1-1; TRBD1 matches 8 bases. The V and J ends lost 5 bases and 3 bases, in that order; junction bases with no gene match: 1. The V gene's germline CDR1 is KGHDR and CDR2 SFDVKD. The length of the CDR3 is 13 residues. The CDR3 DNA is TGTGCCACCAGTGGGGACAGGCACACTGAAGCTTTCTTT. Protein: CATSGDRHTEAFF.

CDR3 DNA sequence: TGTGCCAGCAGCCGGCAGACGACTAGCGGGAGATCAATTGCGAACACCGGGGAGCTGTTTTTT. Amino acids: CASSRQTTSGRSIANTGELFF. The chain carries TRBV7-3 and TRBJ2-2; TRBD2 agrees at 12 bases. The germline CDR1 and CDR2 sequences are SGHTA and FQGTGA. V shed 5 bases and J 0 bases; nucleotides not matched to a gene: 16. The CDR3 length is 21 residues. The full variable domain, rest sourced from reference TRBV7-3 and TRBJ2-2, is GAGVSQTPSNKVTEKGKYVELRCDPISGHTALYWYRQSLGQGPEFLIYFQGTGAADDSGLPNDRFFAVRPEGSVSTLKIQRTERGDSAVYLCASSRQTTSGRSIANTGELFFGEGSRLTVL.

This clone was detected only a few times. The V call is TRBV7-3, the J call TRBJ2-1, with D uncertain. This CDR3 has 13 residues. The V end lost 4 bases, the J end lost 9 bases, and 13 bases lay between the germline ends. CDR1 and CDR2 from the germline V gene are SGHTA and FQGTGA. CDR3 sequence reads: CASSWSTVGEQFF. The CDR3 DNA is TGTGCCAGCAGCTGGTCCACGGTCGGTGAGCAGTTCTTC.

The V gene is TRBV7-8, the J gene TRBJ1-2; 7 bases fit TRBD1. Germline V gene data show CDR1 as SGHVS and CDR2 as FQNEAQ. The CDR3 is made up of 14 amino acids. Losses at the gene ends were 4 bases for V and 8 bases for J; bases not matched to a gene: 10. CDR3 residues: CASSSQDRPIGYTF. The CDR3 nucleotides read TGTGCCAGCAGCTCCCAGGACAGGCCCATCGGCTACACCTTC.

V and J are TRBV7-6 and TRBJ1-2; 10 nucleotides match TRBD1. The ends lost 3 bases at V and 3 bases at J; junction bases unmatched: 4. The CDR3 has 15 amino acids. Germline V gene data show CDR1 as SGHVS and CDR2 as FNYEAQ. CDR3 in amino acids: CASSLWGQGYYGYTF. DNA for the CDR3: TGTGCCAGCAGCTTGTGGGGACAGGGGTACTATGGCTACACCTTC.

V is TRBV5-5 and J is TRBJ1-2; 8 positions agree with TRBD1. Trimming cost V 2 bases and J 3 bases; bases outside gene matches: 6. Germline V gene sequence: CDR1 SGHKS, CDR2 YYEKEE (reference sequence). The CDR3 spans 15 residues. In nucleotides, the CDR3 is TGTGCCAGCAGCTTTTCAGGGGGCGTAGACTATGGCTACACCTTC. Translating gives CASSFSGGVDYGYTF.

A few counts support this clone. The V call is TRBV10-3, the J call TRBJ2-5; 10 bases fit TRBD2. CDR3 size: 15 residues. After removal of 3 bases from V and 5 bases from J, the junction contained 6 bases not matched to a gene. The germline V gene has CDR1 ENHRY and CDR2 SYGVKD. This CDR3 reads CAISDKSGRVETQYF. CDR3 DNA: TGTGCCATCAGTGACAAGAGCGGGAGGGTTGAGACCCAGTACTTC.

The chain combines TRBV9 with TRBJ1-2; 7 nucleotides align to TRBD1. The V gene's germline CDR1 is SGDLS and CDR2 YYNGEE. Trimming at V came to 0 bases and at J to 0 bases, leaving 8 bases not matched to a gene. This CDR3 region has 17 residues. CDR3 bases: TGTGCCAGCAGCGTAGGTGCAGGACAGGACTCTAACTATGGCTACACCTTC. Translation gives CASSVGAGQDSNYGYTF.